Below are 14 T cell receptor beta chains sequenced from a single sample in a study of shared clonotypes between healthy human individuals (dated by TCRdb to 2020 to 2021). Library generation was performed with the immunoSEQ multiplex PCR assay. In its TCRdb copy, this immuneACCESS table keeps in-frame sequences only and misses some clones. Where compared with another copy, unresolved V genes explain less than half of these, and the others have no known cause. In this sample the table shows about 670,000 clones, 55% to 75% of which occur a single time. The ten largest clones capture less than 2% of the sample. The material sequenced was memory CD4+ T cells sorted from blood. Interpreted using the paper, the cell subset or site label stands for: CD45RA-negative fraction. These receptors were obtained from a woman aged 25 to 45 in good health.

The chain recombines TRBV11-2 with TRBJ2-7, with 8 bases fitting TRBD2. The germline V gene has CDR1 SGHAT and CDR2 FQNNGV. CDR3 length equals 15 residues. With V trimmed by 3 bases and J by 2 bases, 6 bases remained unmatched. In DNA, the CDR3 is TGTGCCAGCAGCTTGGAGCGGGAGAGTGCCTACGAGCAGTACTTC. This codes for CASSLERESAYEQYF.

This clone was observed a few times. This chain uses TRBV29-1 with TRBJ2-1; TRBD2 matches 10 bases. Per the germline V gene, CDR1 is SQVTM and CDR2 is ANQGSEA. The CDR3 extends over 16 amino acids. After removal of 6 bases from V and 8 bases from J, the junction contained 16 bases not matched to a gene. CDR3 bases: TGCAGCGTCGCACACGGAGGAGCGGGAGGGGGGTATGAGCAGTTCTTC. Translating it yields CSVAHGGAGGGYEQFF.

Relative to its sample, this clone is medium-sized. This chain links TRBV5-1 with TRBJ1-1, with 11 bases matching TRBD1. CDR1 is SGHRS, CDR2 YFSETQ, per germline. The junction had 7 bases not matched to a gene; V was cut back by 7 bases and J by 5 bases. The CDR3 runs 14 residues. CDR3 protein: CASVIGTGGTEAFF. In DNA form, the CDR3 reads TGCGCCAGCGTCATCGGGACAGGGGGTACTGAAGCTTTCTTT.

V usage is TRBV25-1 and J usage is TRBJ2-1; 7 nucleotides agree with TRBD2. The CDR3 is 16 amino acids. In germline, CDR1 is MGHDK, CDR2 SYGVNS. J was trimmed by 4 bases and V by 3 bases; bases with no gene match: 9. Written as DNA, the CDR3 is TGTGCCAGCAGTGATCCCTCGGGACTACGTTACAATGAGCAGTTCTTC. Translated: CASSDPSGLRYNEQFF.

J is TRBJ2-2 and V is TRBV7-8; 12 bases match TRBD2. Per germline, CDR1 SGHVS and CDR2 FQNEAQ. Trimming at V came to 5 bases and at J to 4 bases, leaving 5 bases not matched to a gene. This CDR3 has 16 amino acids. This CDR3 is CASSVTSGRSTGELFF. The CDR3 region has the DNA TGTGCCAGCAGCGTCACTAGCGGGAGGTCCACCGGGGAGCTGTTTTTT.

The V gene is TRBV6-5, the J gene TRBJ2-3; D not certain. V gave up 10 bases and J gave up 2 bases, with 10 bases separating them. Germline CDR1 and CDR2: MNHEY and SVGAGI. CDR3 size: 12 residues. CDR3 residues: CATRTSTDTQYF. The CDR3 nucleotides are TGTGCCACCAGGACGTCCACAGATACGCAGTATTTT.

The chain employs TRBV29-1 and TRBJ2-7; TRBD1 matches at 10 bases. With V trimmed by 6 bases and J by 3 bases, 14 bases remained unmatched. The CDR3 has 16 amino acids. Germline V lookup: CDR1 SQVTM, CDR2 ANQGSEA. CDR3: CSVVEGTGAGHYEQYF. CDR3 nucleotides: TGCAGCGTCGTAGAAGGGACAGGGGCAGGGCACTACGAGCAGTACTTC.

This clone was seen only once. The chain links TRBV5-1 to TRBJ2-5; D not resolved. From germline, CDR1 is SGHRS and CDR2 YFSETQ. The CDR3 totals 14 residues. With 1 base removed from V and 1 base from J, the gap between germline ends came to 8 bases. The CDR3 DNA is TGCGCCAGCAGCTTGAAGTCCGCCCAAGAGACCCAGTACTTC. Translating gives CASSLKSAQETQYF.

This clone showed up just a few times. The chain joins TRBV6-5 to TRBJ2-2; 10 nucleotides line up with TRBD2. Germline trimming cut 5 bases from V and 4 bases from J; bases unmatched to any gene: 7. The CDR3 is 16 residues long. Germline V gene lookup returns CDR1 MNHEY and CDR2 SVGAGI. CDR3 residues: CASSNLAGGSTGELFF. The CDR3 DNA follows: TGTGCCAGCAGTAACTTAGCGGGAGGATCCACCGGGGAGCTGTTTTTT.

This clone came up once. The chain combines TRBV2 with TRBJ2-5, with D unclear. The CDR3 has 14 residues. V shed 7 bases and J shed 0 bases, with 12 bases lying between them. Germline V gene lookup returns CDR1 SNHLY and CDR2 FYNNEI. CDR3 DNA: TGTGCCAGCACCCCCCGGGCGGACCAAGAGACCCAGTACTTC. Its translation is CASTPRADQETQYF.

V gene TRBV4-2 combines with J gene TRBJ1-1; D is perhaps TRBD1 (5 bases). Germline-derived CDR1 and CDR2 are LGHNA and YNFKEQ. Trimming cost V 0 bases and J 10 bases, with 9 bases left between them. The CDR3 runs to 12 residues. The CDR3 DNA sequence: TGTGCCAGCAGCCAAGATGGGGGTTTAGCTTTCTTT. Translating gives CASSQDGGLAFF.

This chain uses TRBV18 with TRBJ2-7, with 8 bases that match TRBD1. The CDR3 contains 12 residues. The trim removed 5 bases at V and 7 bases at J, leaving 4 bases unmatched. Germline CDR1 KGHSH, CDR2 LQKENI. The CDR3 sequence is CASSDTGGEQYF. In DNA form, the CDR3 reads TGTGCCAGCTCAGACACAGGGGGGGAGCAGTACTTC.

V and J are TRBV7-9 and TRBJ1-5; D may be TRBD1 (6 bases). The CDR3 is 18 residues long. Trimming removed 5 bases at V and 3 bases at J, with 23 bases between. From germline, CDR1 is SEHNR and CDR2 FQNEAQ (reference sequence). DNA of the CDR3: TGTGCCAGCAGCCCTATATCCCCCTTAGGACAGCACAATCAGCCCCAGCATTTT. Encoded protein: CASSPISPLGQHNQPQHF.

This clone was seen only once. V is TRBV7-8 and J is TRBJ1-6, with 7 bases fitting TRBD1. The CDR3 totals 14 residues. V lost 3 bases and J lost 10; bases outside the gene matches: 6. Germline V gene sequence: CDR1 SGHVS, CDR2 FQNEAQ. CDR3 loop: CASSFLDRDSPLHF. DNA of the CDR3: TGTGCCAGCAGCTTCCTCGACAGGGACTCACCCCTCCACTTT.